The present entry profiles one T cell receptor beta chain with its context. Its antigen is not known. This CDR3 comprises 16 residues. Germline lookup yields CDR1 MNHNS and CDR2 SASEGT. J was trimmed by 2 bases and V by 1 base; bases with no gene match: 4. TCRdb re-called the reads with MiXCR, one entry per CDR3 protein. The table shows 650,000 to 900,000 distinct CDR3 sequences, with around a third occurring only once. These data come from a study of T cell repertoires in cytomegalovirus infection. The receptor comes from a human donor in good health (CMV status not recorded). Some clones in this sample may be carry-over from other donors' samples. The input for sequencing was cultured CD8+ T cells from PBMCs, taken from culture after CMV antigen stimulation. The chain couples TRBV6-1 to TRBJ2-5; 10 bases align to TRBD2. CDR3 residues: CASSEEPGLAQETQYF. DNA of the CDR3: TGTGCCAGCAGTGAAGAGCCGGGACTAGCGCAAGAGACCCAGTACTTC.